The 17 T cell receptor beta chains in this list originate from one sample, sequenced in a study of Graves' ophthalmopathy and Graves' hyperthyroidism. As the template, RNA transcripts were used to amplify TCR beta CDR3 regions. First-round RT-PCR relied on HTBI primers, and a second-round multiplex PCR came next. TCRdb itself ran the multiplex PCR reads through MiXCR, one entry per CDR3 protein. The sample carries around 1.1 million distinct CDR3 sequences, about 38% recorded once. Sequenced sample: peripheral blood or thyroid tissue (not recorded which). These receptor sequences come from an adult man with Graves' hyperthyroidism.

This clonotype was found a few times. In nucleotides, the CDR3 is TGTGCCAGCAGCGAGGACAGGCGCAATCAGCCCCAGCATTTT. Translation: CASSEDRRNQPQHF. The V call is TRBV7-9, the J call TRBJ1-5, with 7 bases lining up with TRBD1. Germline CDR1 SEHNR, CDR2 FQNEAQ (reference sequence). With 5 bases clipped from V and 2 bases from J, the junction kept 3 bases outside the gene matches. The CDR3 is made up of 14 amino acids.

V gene TRBV29-1 combines with J gene TRBJ1-1, with 7 bases identical to TRBD1. The V and J ends lost 7 bases and 11 bases, in that order; junction bases with no gene match: 7. The CDR3 spans 10 residues. Looked up from germline, CDR1 is SQVTM and CDR2 is ANQGSEA. The CDR3 sequence is CSGSGGEAFF. For the CDR3, the DNA is TGCAGCGGCTCAGGGGGTGAGGCTTTCTTT.

This clonotype was detected ten times or more. The CDR3 DNA follows: TGTGCCAGCAAAGCAGGGGGGAACACCGGGGAGCTGTTTTTT. Its translation is CASKAGGNTGELFF. The chain joins TRBV7-9 to TRBJ2-2, with 7 bases aligning to TRBD1. Germline loops: CDR1 SEHNR, CDR2 FQNEAQ (reference sequence). This CDR3 has 14 amino acids. With V trimmed by 7 bases and J by 1 base, 3 bases remained unmatched.

V and J are TRBV20-1 and TRBJ2-2; maybe TRBD1 (6 bases). This CDR3 contains 14 residues. Trimming pared 4 bases from V and 2 bases from J, leaving 11 bases between. Germline V gives CDR1 DFQATT, CDR2 SNEGSKA (reference sequence). Here the CDR3 reads CSAINRENTGELFF. As DNA, the CDR3 is TGCAGTGCTATAAACAGGGAAAACACCGGGGAGCTGTTTTTT.

The CDR3 sequence is CASSLVAWGAWQPQHF. In DNA, the CDR3 is TGCGCCAGCAGCCTCGTGGCATGGGGGGCATGGCAGCCCCAGCATTTT. This sequence joins TRBV4-1 and TRBJ1-5; D might be TRBD1 (6 bases). This CDR3 has 16 amino acids. From germline, CDR1 is MGHRA and CDR2 YSYEKL. The V end was cut by 4 bases, the J end by 7 bases, with 20 bases between.

This clonotype was found many times. DNA of the CDR3: TGTGCCAGCAGCTTGTACAGAGCCGACCGCTACACCTTC. It is translated as CASSLYRADRYTF. The V gene is TRBV5-8, the J gene TRBJ1-2; D remains ambiguous. Trimming shortened V by 1 base and J by 9 bases, and 13 bases separated the two germline ends. The CDR3 extends over 13 amino acids. CDR1 is SGHTS, CDR2 YDEGEE, per germline.

Details on this clonotype: One junction end disagrees with the germline gene, perhaps due to a read error. The chain carries TRBV10-3 and TRBJ2-7, with 9 bases fitting TRBD2. The germline gives CDR1 ENHRY, CDR2 SYGVKD. This CDR3 region has 17 residues. CDR3 nucleotides: TGTGCCAGCAGTTACTCATCAGGTCTAGCGGGAAACTACGAGCAGTACTTC. Its translation is CASSYSSGLAGNYEQYF.

The rearrangement joins TRBV4-3 to TRBJ2-5, with 12 bases that match TRBD2. The trim removed 0 bases at V and 2 bases at J, leaving 7 bases unmatched. The CDR3 totals 18 residues. CDR1 and CDR2 (germline): LGHNA, YSLEER. In nucleotides, the CDR3 is TGCGCCAGCAGCCAAGATCTCGGACTAGCGGGATATCAAGAGACCCAGTACTTC. Translated: CASSQDLGLAGYQETQYF.

This chain links TRBV4-3 with TRBJ1-2; D is possibly TRBD1 (6 bases). The length of the CDR3 is 13 residues. Looked up from germline, CDR1 is LGHNA and CDR2 is YSLEER. V was cut by 0 bases and J by 5 bases, with 7 bases left in between. The CDR3 protein is CASSQDGTYGYTF. The CDR3, as DNA: TGCGCCAGCAGCCAAGATGGGACATATGGCTACACCTTC.

The chain carries TRBV30 and TRBJ2-7; TRBD2 agrees at 12 bases. This CDR3 region has 14 residues. V shed 4 bases, J shed 2 bases, and the junction held 3 bases outside the gene matches. Looked up from germline, CDR1 is GTSNPN and CDR2 is SVGIG (reference sequence). This CDR3 is CAWTLAGGTYEQYF. CDR3 coding DNA: TGTGCCTGGACTCTAGCGGGAGGGACCTACGAGCAGTACTTC.

This clonotype was observed many times. The chain carries TRBV20-1 and TRBJ1-6, with D unresolved. Germline loops: CDR1 DFQATT, CDR2 SNEGSKA (reference sequence). V lost 6 bases to trimming and J lost 9 bases, with 15 bases between them. The CDR3 consists of 13 residues. CDR3 nucleotide sequence: TGCAGTGCCGGGGTGATTGGAGGTTCACCCCTCCACTTT. Its protein is CSAGVIGGSPLHF.

This clonotype appeared many times. The chain uses TRBV20-1 and TRBJ2-7; tentatively, D is TRBD1 (6 bases). V was shortened by 5 bases and J by 4 bases, with 18 bases between the two germline ends. The germline V gene has CDR1 DFQATT and CDR2 SNEGSKA (reference sequence). The CDR3 sequence is 14 residues long. DNA of the CDR3: TGCAGTGCTGCTTCCGGGACACCCCAATACGAGCAGTACTTC. As protein: CSAASGTPQYEQYF.

V is TRBV29-1 and J is TRBJ2-2; D gene ambiguous. The CDR3 runs 12 residues. V gave up 7 bases and J gave up 3 bases, with 9 bases separating them. Germline values: CDR1 SQVTM, CDR2 ANQGSEA. As DNA, the CDR3 is TGCAGCGCTCACTCGGACACCGGGGAGCTGTTTTTT. As protein: CSAHSDTGELFF.

This clonotype was detected only a few times. This chain links TRBV5-5 with TRBJ2-5; tentative D call: TRBD1 (6 bases). Trimming stripped 0 bases from V and 5 bases from J, with 11 bases between. CDR1 and CDR2 from the germline V gene are SGHKS and YYEKEE (reference sequence). The CDR3 extends over 14 amino acids. CDR3 coding DNA: TGTGCCAGCAGCTTGGATCCAGGGGCGGAGACCCAGTACTTC. This sequence encodes CASSLDPGAETQYF. The variable domain in full, completed from reference TRBV5-5 and TRBJ2-5, reads DAGVTQSPTHLIKTRGQQVTLRCSPISGHKSVSWYQQVLGQGPQFIFQYYEKEERGRGNFPDRFSARQFPNYSSELNVNALLLGDSALYLCASSLDPGAETQYFGPGTRLLVL.

V gene TRBV12-3 or TRBV12-4 combines with J gene TRBJ1-1, with D hard to call. V was trimmed by 9 bases and J by 1 base, leaving 12 bases between them. This CDR3 is 13 amino acids long. The CDR3 region is CASGLFENTEAFF. In DNA form, the CDR3 reads TGTGCCAGTGGTTTGTTCGAGAACACTGAAGCTTTCTTT.

This rearrangement joins TRBV2 to TRBJ1-5; D not resolved. CDR3 length equals 12 residues. Looked up from germline, CDR1 is SNHLY and CDR2 is FYNNEI. The CDR3 spells CKWYNLDQPQHF. In DNA form, the CDR3 reads TGTAAATGGTACAATTTGGATCAGCCCCAGCATTTT.

With respect to this clonotype: The final CDR3 position lacks the conserved phenylalanine or tryptophan, pointing to a likely read error. No DNA is shown, since the ends of the CDR3 on it are uncertain; the CDR3 is the one TCRdb lists. The chain joins TRBV6-5 to TRBJ1-4; TRBD1 is the table's D call, not checked against the DNA. Termini included, the CDR3 measures 8 amino acids. Germline CDR1 is MNHEY and CDR2 is SVGAGI. Here the CDR3 reads CASSTDRV.